This T cell receptor beta chain was documented in a study of tumor and adjacent non-tumor tissue in lung cancer. Study-level findings and limits: Normal lung showed higher cumulative top 100 clone frequency than tumor.

With V trimmed by 6 bases and J by 8 bases, 8 bases remained unmatched. The CDR3 sequence is 14 residues long. Germline V gene data show CDR1 as SNHLY and CDR2 as FYNNEI. About this clonotype: No antigen is known for it.

The template was RNA from unsorted bulk tissue. The library came from three nested PCR rounds adapted from ARM-PCR protocols. Using its own MiXCR run on the multiplex PCR reads, TCRdb lists one record per CDR3 protein. The sample has about 80,000 distinct CDR3 sequences; around 70% are singletons. The receptor's source is a woman aged 70-85 years with non-small cell lung cancer. This rearrangement joins TRBV2 to TRBJ2-1; 9 nucleotides agree with TRBD1. Sequencing was carried out using lung tumor tissue. As DNA, the CDR3 is TGTGCCAGCAGCCGGGACAGGGACATGGATGAGCAGTTCTTC. It codes for CASSRDRDMDEQFF.